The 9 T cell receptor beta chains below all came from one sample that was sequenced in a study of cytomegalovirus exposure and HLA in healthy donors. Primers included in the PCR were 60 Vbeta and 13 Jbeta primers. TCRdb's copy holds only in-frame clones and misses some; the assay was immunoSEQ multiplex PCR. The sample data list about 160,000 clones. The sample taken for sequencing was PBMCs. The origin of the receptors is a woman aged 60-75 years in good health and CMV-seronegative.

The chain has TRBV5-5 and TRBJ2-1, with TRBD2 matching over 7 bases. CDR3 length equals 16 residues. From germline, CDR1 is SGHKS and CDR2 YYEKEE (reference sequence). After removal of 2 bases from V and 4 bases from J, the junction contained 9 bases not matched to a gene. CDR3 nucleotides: TGTGCCAGCAGCTTTGACTCCTCGGGGGGATACAATGAGCAGTTCTTC. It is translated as CASSFDSSGGYNEQFF.

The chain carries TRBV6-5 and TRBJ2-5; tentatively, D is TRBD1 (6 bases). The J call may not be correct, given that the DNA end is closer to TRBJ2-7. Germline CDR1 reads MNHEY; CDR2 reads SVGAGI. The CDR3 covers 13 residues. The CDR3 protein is CASSNRVEDEQYF. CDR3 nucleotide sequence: TGTGCCAGCAGTAACAGGGTCGAAGACGAGCAGTACTTC.

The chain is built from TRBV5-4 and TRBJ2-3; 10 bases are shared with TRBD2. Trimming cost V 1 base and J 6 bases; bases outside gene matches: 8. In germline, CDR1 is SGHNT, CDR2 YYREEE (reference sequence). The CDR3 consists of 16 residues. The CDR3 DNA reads TGTGCCAGCAGCTTGTGGCTAGCGGGAGCGTCGGATACGCAGTATTTT. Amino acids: CASSLWLAGASDTQYF.

The DNA of the CDR3 is TGTGCCAGCAGCTTAACCCCACGAGGATTCACAGATACGCAGTATTTT. This sequence encodes CASSLTPRGFTDTQYF. The genes are TRBV11-2 and TRBJ2-3, with D unresolved. The CDR3 totals 16 residues. Germline V gene sequence: CDR1 SGHAT, CDR2 FQNNGV. V was clipped by 2 bases and J by 2 bases, with 14 bases between them.

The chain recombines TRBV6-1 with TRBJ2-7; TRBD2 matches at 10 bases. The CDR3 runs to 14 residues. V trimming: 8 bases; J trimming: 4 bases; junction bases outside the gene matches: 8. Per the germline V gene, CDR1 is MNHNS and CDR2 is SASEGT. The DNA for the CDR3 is TGTGCCAGCGTCTCTAGCGGGAGTGGGTACGAGCAGTACTTC. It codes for CASVSSGSGYEQYF.

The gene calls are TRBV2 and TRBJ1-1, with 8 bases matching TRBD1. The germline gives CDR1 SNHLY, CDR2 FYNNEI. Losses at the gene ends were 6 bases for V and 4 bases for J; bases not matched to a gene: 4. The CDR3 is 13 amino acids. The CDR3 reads CASSLGQGTEAFF. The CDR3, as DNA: TGTGCCAGCAGCTTAGGACAGGGCACTGAAGCTTTCTTT.

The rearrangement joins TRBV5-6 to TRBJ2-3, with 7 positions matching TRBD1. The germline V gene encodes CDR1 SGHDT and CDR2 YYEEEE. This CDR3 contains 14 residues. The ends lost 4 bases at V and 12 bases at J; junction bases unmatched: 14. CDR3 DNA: TGTGCCAGCAGCCAAGGGACAGTTGTGGAGGTTCAGTATTTT. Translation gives CASSQGTVVEVQYF.

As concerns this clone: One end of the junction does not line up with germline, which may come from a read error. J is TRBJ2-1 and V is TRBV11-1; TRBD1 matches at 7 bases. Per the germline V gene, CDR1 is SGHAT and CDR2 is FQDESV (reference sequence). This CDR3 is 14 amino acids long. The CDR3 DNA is TGTGCCAGCAGCTTAGGTCAGGGACAGCCTACGATGGTCTTC. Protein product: CASSLGQGQPTMVF.

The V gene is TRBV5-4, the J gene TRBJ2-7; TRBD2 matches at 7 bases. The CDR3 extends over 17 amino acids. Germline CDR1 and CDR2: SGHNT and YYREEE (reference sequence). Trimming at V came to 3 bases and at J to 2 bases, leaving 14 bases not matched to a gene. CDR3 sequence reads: CASSSGGGNRLTYEQYF. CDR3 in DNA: TGTGCCAGCAGCTCCGGGGGAGGGAATAGGCTAACCTACGAGCAGTACTTC.